Here is one TCR beta chain with its context. The record originates from a study of cytomegalovirus exposure and HLA in healthy donors. V was shortened by 3 bases and J by 4 bases, with 12 bases between the two germline ends. The CDR3 has 14 amino acids. Germline V CDR1 and CDR2: SEHNR, FQNEAQ (reference sequence). The protocol was immunoSEQ multiplex PCR, while the TCRdb copy is restricted to in-frame clones and leaves out a portion. Seen here are around 69,000 clones, 96% observed once, and the top ten hold about 4.5%. The specimen sequenced was PBMCs. The sequence came from a woman younger than 35 in good health and CMV-seropositive. The chain joins TRBV7-9 to TRBJ1-1; D is perhaps TRBD1 (5 bases). Written as DNA, the CDR3 is TGTGCCAGCAGCTTTAAACAGGTTAGCACTGAAGCTTTCTTT. This gives the protein CASSFKQVSTEAFF.